This TCR beta chain emerged from a study of T cells in Graves' hyperthyroidism and ophthalmopathy. As regards this clonotype: Its antigen is unknown.

V lost 0 bases to trimming and J lost 1 base, with 9 bases between them. Germline lookup yields CDR1 LGHNA and CDR2 YNFKEQ. The CDR3 consists of 15 residues. Researchers took RNA transcripts and amplified the TCR beta CDR3 regions from them. The TCR CDR3 was amplified in a first-round RT-PCR using the HTBI primer set. TCRdb analysed the multiplex PCR reads with MiXCR anew, one entry per CDR3 protein. The table has about 710,000 distinct CDR3 sequences, 16% seen once. Uncontrolled infections, other autoimmune diseases, pregnancy or lactation led to exclusion of patients. Study conclusions and caveats: Separating ophthalmopathy from stable hyperthyroidism was achieved by a 13 V-J model.

The source is a man between 18 and 35 years old with Graves' hyperthyroidism. The material sequenced was blood. The chain links TRBV4-2 to TRBJ1-1; D is undetermined. The CDR3, as DNA: TGTGCCAGCAGCCAAGACGCGGTCTCGAACACTGAAGCTTTCTTT. This encodes CASSQDAVSNTEAFF.